This TCR beta chain was sequenced during a study of T-cell reconstitution after alpha-beta-depleted transplantation in children. A library of TCRbeta sequences, prepared with unique molecular identifiers, was generated. TCRdb processed the PCR reads anew with MiXCR; each CDR3 protein has one entry. The sample lists 450,000 to 600,000 distinct CDR3 sequences, 10% to 15% occurring once. The CDR3 is 18 amino acids. J was trimmed by 2 bases and V by 8 bases; bases with no gene match: 18. Germline V gives CDR1 MNHNS, CDR2 SASEGT. A remark on this clonotype: Its antigen remains unidentified.

Findings and caveats of the study: The high TCRbeta diversity at day 60 in some patients came from surviving recipient T cells and thymic progenitors. The study reportedly traced alpha-beta T cells about two months after transplant to several hundred expanded graft clones. Fresh T-cell production supplied most of the T-cell counts and diversity seen one year after transplant.

This sample comprised PBMCs, mostly from graft donor cells, obtained 360 days after TCRalphabeta/CD19-depleted stem cell transplant. The TCR sequence derives from a male patient younger than 18 who had a stem cell transplant for acute myeloid leukemia, so the T cells may come from the graft donor. The chain combines TRBV6-1 with TRBJ2-7, with TRBD2 matching over 10 bases. The CDR3 nucleotides are TGTGCCAGCTCCCGGGGGAGCGGGAGGGCCGGGGGCCCCTACGAGCAGTACTTC. Translated: CASSRGSGRAGGPYEQYF.